The 5 T cell receptor beta chains reported below all come from one sample, sequenced in a study of T cell responses to AZD1222 COVID-19 vaccine. Profiling relied on immunoSEQ multiplex PCR, and the TCRdb table lists in-frame clones only, not all of them. Of under 140,000 clones detected, around 92% appear once; the ten largest clones hold roughly 7.8%. Sequencing used peripheral blood, obtained on day 0 of AZD1222 vaccination. The source of these receptors is an adult in good health.

The rearrangement uses TRBV7-9 and TRBJ1-2; TRBD1 agrees at 7 bases. V shed 1 base, J shed 7 bases, and the junction held 9 bases outside the gene matches. The CDR3 has 15 residues. Germline CDR1 SEHNR, CDR2 FQNEAQ (reference sequence). The CDR3: CASSLVGRDRFGYTF. The CDR3 DNA follows: TGTGCCAGCAGCTTAGTGGGCAGGGACAGATTTGGCTACACCTTC.

This chain links TRBV7-9 with TRBJ1-2; TRBD1 might be the D (6 bases). The V gene's germline CDR1 is SEHNR and CDR2 FQNEAQ (reference sequence). V lost 8 bases and J 3 bases, leaving 22 bases between the germline ends. This CDR3 has 16 residues. For the CDR3, the DNA is TGTGCCAGCGGCGTGACCGGGGGGCAGGCAGACTATGGCTACACCTTC. It is translated as CASGVTGGQADYGYTF.

The rearrangement links TRBV5-1 to TRBJ2-5; D uncertain. V was trimmed by 0 bases and J by 4 bases, leaving 10 bases between them. This CDR3 contains 14 residues. The germline gives CDR1 SGHRS, CDR2 YFSETQ. CDR3 in amino acids: CASSLGTVGETQYF. CDR3 bases: TGCGCCAGCAGCTTGGGGACGGTGGGAGAGACCCAGTACTTC.

This rearrangement joins TRBV24-1 to TRBJ1-3; no firm D call. The CDR3 has 15 residues. Germline V gene data show CDR1 as KGHDR and CDR2 as SFDVKD. V was shortened by 2 bases and J by 7 bases, with 14 bases between the two germline ends. Here the CDR3 reads CATSDSNSGRNTIYF. The CDR3 DNA reads as TGTGCCACCAGTGATTCGAATTCCGGACGGAACACCATATATTTT.

This clone was seen only once. The chain joins TRBV15 to TRBJ1-1; no definite D call. The CDR3 sequence is 12 residues long. Germline V gene sequence: CDR1 LNHNV, CDR2 YYDKDF (reference sequence). V lost 0 bases to trimming and J lost 13 bases, with 12 bases between them. The CDR3 sequence: CATSRDRRPGFF. CDR3 sequence (DNA): TGTGCCACCAGCAGAGATCGGAGACCGGGTTTCTTT.